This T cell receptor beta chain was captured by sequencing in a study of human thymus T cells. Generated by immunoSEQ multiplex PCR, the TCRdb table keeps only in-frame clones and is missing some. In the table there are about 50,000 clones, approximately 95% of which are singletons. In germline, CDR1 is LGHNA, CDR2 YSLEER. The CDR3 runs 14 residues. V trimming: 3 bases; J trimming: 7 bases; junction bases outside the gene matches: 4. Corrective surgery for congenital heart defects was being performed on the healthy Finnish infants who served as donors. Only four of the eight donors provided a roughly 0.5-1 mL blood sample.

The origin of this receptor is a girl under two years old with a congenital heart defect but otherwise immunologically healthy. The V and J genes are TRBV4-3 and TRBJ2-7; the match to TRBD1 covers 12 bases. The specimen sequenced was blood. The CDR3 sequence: CASSQGQGAKEQYF. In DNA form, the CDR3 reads TGCGCCAGCAGCCAGGGACAGGGGGCAAAGGAGCAGTACTTC.